The clone carrying this TCR beta chain was found a few times. Its target is unknown. This sample was taken from a study of T-cell memory formation after mild COVID-19. Notes on the study in general: Most CD4+ clones that shrank were in CM and EM, while CD8+ ones turned up in EMRA. The pre-infection memory compartment contained some responding clones, suggesting cross-reactive memory joined. Later expanders leaned CD4+, whereas day 15 to 85 contracting clones were balanced CD4/CD8.

This CDR3 contains 13 residues. Germline V gives CDR1 SGHRS, CDR2 YFSETQ. Trimming shortened V by 6 bases and J by 1 base, and 11 bases separated the two germline ends. Libraries for TCRalpha and TCRbeta carried sample barcodes and unique molecular identifiers via 5'RACE. A single record per CDR3 protein comes from TCRdb applying MiXCR to the 5' RACE reads. The repertoire holds some 150,000 distinct CDR3 sequences, with less than 25% as singletons. Input material: PBMCs or a T cell subset sorted from them (not recorded which). This TCR derives from an adult woman who had mild COVID-19 (a few samples of this study predate the infection). Cell type and time point are not known. J is TRBJ2-7 and V is TRBV5-1; D is unclear. The CDR3 loop is CASTWGESYEQYF. In DNA form, the CDR3 reads TGCGCCAGCACCTGGGGTGAATCCTACGAGCAGTACTTC.